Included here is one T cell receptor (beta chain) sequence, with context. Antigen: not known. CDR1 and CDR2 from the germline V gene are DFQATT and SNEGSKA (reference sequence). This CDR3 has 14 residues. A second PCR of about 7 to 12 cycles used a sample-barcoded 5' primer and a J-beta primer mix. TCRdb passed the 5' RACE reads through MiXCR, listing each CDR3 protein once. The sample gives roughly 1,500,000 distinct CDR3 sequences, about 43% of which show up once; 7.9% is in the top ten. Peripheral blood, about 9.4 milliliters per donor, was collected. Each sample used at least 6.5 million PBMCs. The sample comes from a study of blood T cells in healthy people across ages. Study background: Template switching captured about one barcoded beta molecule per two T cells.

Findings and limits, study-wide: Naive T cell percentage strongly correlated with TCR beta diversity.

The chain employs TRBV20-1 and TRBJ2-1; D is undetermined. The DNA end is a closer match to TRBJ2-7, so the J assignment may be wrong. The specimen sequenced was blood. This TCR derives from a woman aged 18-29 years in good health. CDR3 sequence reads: CSARDRFSYNEQYF. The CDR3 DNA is TGCAGTGCTAGAGATCGGTTTTCCTACAATGAGCAGTACTTC.